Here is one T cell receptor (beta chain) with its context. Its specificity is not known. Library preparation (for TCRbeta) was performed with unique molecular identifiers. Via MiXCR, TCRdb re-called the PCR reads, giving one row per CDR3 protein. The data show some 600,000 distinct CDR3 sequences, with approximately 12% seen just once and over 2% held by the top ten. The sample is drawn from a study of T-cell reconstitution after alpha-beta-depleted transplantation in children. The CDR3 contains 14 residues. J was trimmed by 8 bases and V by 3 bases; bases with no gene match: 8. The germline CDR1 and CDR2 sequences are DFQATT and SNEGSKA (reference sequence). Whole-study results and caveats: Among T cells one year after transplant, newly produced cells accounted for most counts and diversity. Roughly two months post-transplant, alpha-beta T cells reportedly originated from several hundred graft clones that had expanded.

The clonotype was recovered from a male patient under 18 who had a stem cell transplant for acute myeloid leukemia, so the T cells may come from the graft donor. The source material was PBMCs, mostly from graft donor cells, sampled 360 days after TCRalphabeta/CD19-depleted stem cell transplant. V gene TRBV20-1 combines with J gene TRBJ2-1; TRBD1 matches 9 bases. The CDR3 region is CSASDGDRVDEQFF. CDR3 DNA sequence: TGCAGTGCTAGCGATGGGGACAGGGTTGATGAGCAGTTCTTC.